The T cell receptor (beta chain) described here comes from a study of T cell responses to AZD1222 COVID-19 vaccine. About the research overall: Analysis merged second doses at about 4 or about 12 weeks. Study results and limitations: Unmutated variant regions reportedly attract nearly half of all spike-specific TCRs. Spike-wide vaccine-associated CD4 TCRs dominated at 160-218 and 743-854.

The germline gives CDR1 MNHEY, CDR2 SVGEGT. V shed 1 base and J 4 bases; nucleotides not matched to a gene: 7. This CDR3 is 16 amino acids long. As to this clone: What it recognizes is unknown.

Profiling relied on immunoSEQ multiplex PCR, and the TCRdb table lists in-frame clones only, not all of them. The data show over 75,000 clones, 89% seen once. The TCR sequence derives from an adult in good health. The sample was peripheral blood, taken on day 0 of AZD1222 vaccination. The rearrangement uses TRBV6-2 or TRBV6-3 and TRBJ2-1, with TRBD2 matching 7 bases. This CDR3 is CASSYFAGDIYNEQFF. DNA of the CDR3: TGTGCCAGCAGTTACTTCGCGGGGGATATTTACAATGAGCAGTTCTTC.